What follows are 9 T cell receptor beta chains derived from one specimen sequenced in a study of cytomegalovirus exposure and HLA in healthy donors. Here immunoSEQ multiplex PCR was the method, and the copy in TCRdb shows in-frame clones only, minus some. The top ten clones hold roughly 8.4% of a sample with approximately 54,000 clones, roughly nine tenths of them seen once. Sequencing was performed on PBMCs. The receptors come from a woman under 30 in good health and CMV-seropositive.

The chain has TRBV6-6 and TRBJ2-3; the match to TRBD2 covers 14 bases. The CDR3 is 16 amino acids. Germline V lookup: CDR1 MNHNY, CDR2 SVGAGI (reference sequence). V lost 9 bases to trimming and J lost 2 bases; unmatched junction nucleotides: 7. The CDR3 here is CARNGTSGGYTDTQYF. The CDR3 DNA follows: TGTGCCAGAAATGGGACTAGCGGGGGATACACAGATACGCAGTATTTT.

The chain employs TRBV13 and TRBJ1-5; no clear D. The CDR3 loop spans 13 amino acids. V gave up 0 bases and J gave up 6 bases, with 6 bases separating them. The germline V gene encodes CDR1 PRHDT and CDR2 FYEKMQ (reference sequence). This chain's CDR3 is CASSLGTGQPQHF. As DNA, the CDR3 is TGTGCCAGCAGCTTAGGGACGGGTCAGCCCCAGCATTTT.

This chain uses TRBV5-6 with TRBJ2-5; D may be TRBD2 (5 bases). The CDR3 totals 15 residues. Germline lookup yields CDR1 SGHDT and CDR2 YYEEEE. The germline V and J ends were trimmed by 0 bases and 5 bases, with 14 bases remaining between them. The CDR3 DNA reads TGTGCCAGCAGCTTGGGGGCTAGCAATATCGAGACCCAGTACTTC. Protein product: CASSLGASNIETQYF.

This clone turned up a few times. The chain links TRBV27 to TRBJ1-5, with D possibly TRBD1 on 6 matching bases. The CDR3 is 17 residues long. V lost 4 bases, J lost 0 bases, and 16 bases lay in between. Germline loops: CDR1 MNHEY, CDR2 SMNVEV (reference sequence). CDR3 in amino acids: CASSSTGRGNSNQPQHF. CDR3 DNA sequence: TGTGCCAGCAGTTCAACAGGGAGAGGTAATAGCAATCAGCCCCAGCATTTT.

The V gene is TRBV7-8, the J gene TRBJ1-1; weak D call: TRBD1 (5 bases). Germline V CDR1 and CDR2: SGHVS, FQNEAQ. The CDR3 is made up of 14 amino acids. Trimming took 1 base from V and 6 from J, leaving 12 bases between them. CDR3 sequence: CASSLEITQAEAFF. The CDR3 coding sequence is TGTGCCAGCAGCTTAGAAATAACACAGGCTGAAGCTTTCTTT.

The V call is TRBV7-9, the J call TRBJ1-1, with 7 bases identical to TRBD1. This CDR3 contains 16 residues. CDR1 and CDR2 from the germline V gene are SEHNR and FQNEAQ (reference sequence). V trimming: 2 bases; J trimming: 2 bases; junction bases outside the gene matches: 8. This CDR3 reads CASSLSPGTVNTEAFF. CDR3 in DNA: TGTGCCAGCAGCTTATCACCCGGGACAGTTAACACTGAAGCTTTCTTT.

The chain uses TRBV9 and TRBJ2-1; 11 bases are a match to TRBD1. Trimming cost V 1 base and J 8 bases; bases outside gene matches: 5. CDR1 is SGDLS, CDR2 YYNGEE, per germline. This CDR3 comprises 15 residues. The CDR3 reads CASSVSDRGLDEQFF. The CDR3 bases are TGTGCCAGCAGCGTATCGGACAGGGGGCTTGATGAGCAGTTCTTC.

The chain recombines TRBV6-1 with TRBJ2-3; 13 bases match TRBD2. J gave up 4 bases and V 5 bases, and 3 bases lay outside the gene matches. The CDR3 covers 15 residues. Germline V lookup: CDR1 MNHNS, CDR2 SASEGT. CDR3 sequence: CASSWTSGGPDTQYF. The CDR3 DNA reads TGTGCCAGCAGTTGGACTAGCGGGGGTCCAGATACGCAGTATTTT.

The V gene is TRBV2, the J gene TRBJ2-3; 9 nucleotides agree with TRBD1. CDR3 size: 16 residues. Trimming removed 6 bases from V and 0 bases from J; junction bases left unmatched: 7. Germline loops: CDR1 SNHLY, CDR2 FYNNEI. CDR3 in DNA: TGTGCCAGCAGCTCCAGGACAGGGGCTAGCACAGATACGCAGTATTTT. This gives the protein CASSSRTGASTDTQYF.